Sequencing of this TCR beta chain was carried out in a study of tumor and adjacent non-tumor tissue in lung cancer. Overall study: There were some 12 adenocarcinoma, a couple of squamous cell carcinoma and 1 small cell lung cancer cases.

RNA was extracted from bulk tissue without any cell sorting. Donors were chemotherapy-naive, newly diagnosed lung cancer surgical patients in China, August–late 2014. The length of the CDR3 is 12 residues. Germline lookup yields CDR1 SGHAT and CDR2 FQDESV (reference sequence). A modified ARM-PCR protocol with three rounds of nested PCR amplified TCRbeta. TCRdb passed the multiplex PCR reads through MiXCR, listing each CDR3 protein once. The sample lists about 200,000 distinct CDR3 sequences; less than 80% were seen once. Overall study findings and caveats: Top 100 clones took a larger repertoire share in normal lung. Compared with tumor, normal lung showed significantly lower TCR diversity.

Turning to this clonotype: The antigen is unknown. Being one base from a much bigger clone, this may be a read error.

The TCR was taken from a man aged 55 to 70 with non-small cell lung cancer. Sample: lung tumor tissue. The J gene is TRBJ1-1, the V gene TRBV11-1; D perhaps matches TRBD1 (6 bases). Here the CDR3 DNA reads TGTGCCATCCTCGACAGGCAAGGTGAAACTTTCTTT. It yields the protein CAILDRQGETFF.